This passage covers 15 T cell receptor beta chains from one sample sequenced in a study of blood T cell repertoires in COVID-19. Measured with immunoSEQ multiplex PCR; TCRdb has only the in-frame clones, and not every one. This sample has under 200,000 clones, with less than 90% found just once. The sequenced material came from peripheral blood. These receptors all come from a man between 18 and 29 years old with active or convalescent COVID-19.

V usage is TRBV5-1 and J usage is TRBJ1-1, with a tentative D call TRBD1 (6 bases). The CDR3 totals 14 residues. The V and J ends lost 1 base and 5 bases respectively, with 12 bases between them. Per the germline V gene, CDR1 is SGHRS and CDR2 is YFSETQ. The CDR3 is CASSLRGGSTEAFF. The CDR3 nucleotides read TGCGCCAGCAGCTTGCGCGGGGGCTCGACTGAAGCTTTCTTT.

V and J are TRBV3-1 (or the pseudogene TRBV3-2) and TRBJ2-4; 8 bases are shared with TRBD1. V lost 5 bases, J lost 0 bases, and 12 bases stayed unmatched. Germline values: CDR1 LGHDT, CDR2 YNNKEL (reference sequence). This CDR3 is built from 18 residues. The CDR3 protein is CASSSYRDRTLAKNIQYF. DNA of the CDR3: TGTGCCAGCAGCTCCTACCGGGACAGGACCTTAGCCAAAAACATTCAGTACTTC.

The chain joins TRBV15 to TRBJ1-2; 7 bases match TRBD1. The CDR3 has 14 residues. Germline trimming cut 0 bases from V and 6 bases from J; bases unmatched to any gene: 4. Looked up from germline, CDR1 is LNHNV and CDR2 is YYDKDF (reference sequence). The CDR3 loop is CATSRDPTGNGYTF. The CDR3 DNA reads TGTGCCACCAGCAGAGATCCGACAGGGAATGGCTACACCTTC.

This chain uses TRBV18 with TRBJ2-7, with 11 bases fitting TRBD2. V was clipped by 3 bases and J by 6 bases; unmatched bases: 13. The CDR3 is made up of 17 amino acids. CDR1 and CDR2 (germline): KGHSH, LQKENI. CDR3 sequence reads: CASSPRGQGLAGGEQYF. The DNA for the CDR3 is TGTGCCAGCTCACCCCGGGGACAAGGCCTAGCGGGAGGCGAGCAGTACTTC. The variable domain in full, with the rest retrieved from reference TRBV18 and TRBJ2-7, is NAGVMQNPRHLVRRRGQEARLRCSPMKGHSHVYWYRQLPEEGLKFMVYLQKENIIDESGMPKERFSAEFPKEGPSILRIQQVVRGDSAAYFCASSPRGQGLAGGEQYFGPGTRLTVT.

The chain uses TRBV18 and TRBJ2-3; the D gene is possibly TRBD1 (6 bases). This CDR3 is 14 amino acids long. The germline CDR1 and CDR2 sequences are KGHSH and LQKENI. V gave up 0 bases and J gave up 4 bases, with 8 bases separating them. The CDR3 region has the DNA TGTGCCAGCTCACCACCTACAGGGCCAGATACGCAGTATTTT. Translating gives CASSPPTGPDTQYF.

V and J are TRBV12-3 or TRBV12-4 and TRBJ1-2; D perhaps matches TRBD1 (6 bases). Between the trimmed V and J ends, which lost 4 bases and 4 bases, there was a span of 10 bases. CDR3 length equals 13 residues. CDR3: CASSSPDSYGYTF. CDR3 nucleotides: TGTGCCAGCAGTTCCCCGGACAGCTATGGCTACACCTTC.

A single count supports this clone. V is TRBV19 and J is TRBJ1-2; TRBD1 matches 8 bases. This CDR3 is 14 amino acids long. Looked up from germline, CDR1 is LNHDA and CDR2 is SQIVND (reference sequence). The J segment lost 2 bases and the V segment lost 5 bases, leaving 4 bases of the junction unmatched. The CDR3 reads CASSRTGRNYGYTF. In DNA, the CDR3 is TGTGCCAGTAGTCGGACAGGGAGGAACTATGGCTACACCTTC.

The CDR3 loop reads CASSHGTGDTEAFF. In nucleotides, the CDR3 is TGCGCCAGCAGCCACGGGACAGGGGACACTGAAGCTTTCTTT. The V call is TRBV5-1, the J call TRBJ1-1; 10 positions agree with TRBD1. The CDR3 runs 14 residues. J lost 3 bases, V lost 4 bases, and 3 bases had no gene match. CDR1 and CDR2 (germline): SGHRS, YFSETQ.

This chain joins TRBV7-8 and TRBJ1-4; 7 bases fit TRBD1. CDR1 and CDR2 (germline): SGHVS, FQNEAQ. Trimming took 1 base from V and 7 from J; bases not matched to a gene: 9. This CDR3 region has 16 residues. This chain's CDR3 is CASSLVTGLGSEKLFF. CDR3 DNA sequence: TGTGCCAGCAGCTTAGTGACAGGGTTGGGGAGTGAAAAACTGTTTTTT.

The V call is TRBV29-1, the J call TRBJ1-2; 9 bases agree with TRBD1. CDR3 size: 16 residues. Germline V lookup: CDR1 SQVTM, CDR2 ANQGSEA. V trimming: 3 bases; J trimming: 2 bases; junction bases outside the gene matches: 10. The DNA of the CDR3 is TGCAGCGTTGATGACAGGGGGAAAAGTTCGAACTATGGCTACACCTTC. It encodes CSVDDRGKSSNYGYTF.

The V gene is TRBV6-2 or TRBV6-3, the J gene TRBJ1-1, with D tentatively TRBD1 (5 bases). Germline V gene lookup returns CDR1 MNHEY and CDR2 SVGEGT. This CDR3 has 14 amino acids. V was trimmed by 0 bases and J by 4 bases, leaving 9 bases between them. Here the CDR3 DNA reads TGTGCCAGCAGTTACTCTGCAGGGATCACTGAAGCTTTCTTT. It codes for CASSYSAGITEAFF.

This clone was seen a single time. This chain uses TRBV7-2 with TRBJ2-3; 10 bases agree with TRBD2. With V trimmed by 5 bases and J by 6 bases, 17 bases remained unmatched. The CDR3 is 18 amino acids. Looked up from germline, CDR1 is SGHTA and CDR2 is FQGNSA. The CDR3 here is CASSHPLSSGRSVDTQYF. CDR3 bases: TGTGCCAGCAGCCATCCCCTCTCTAGCGGGAGAAGTGTGGATACGCAGTATTTT.

The V and J genes are TRBV5-1 and TRBJ1-2; 11 nucleotides align to TRBD1. The CDR3 has 15 residues. Germline CDR1 SGHRS, CDR2 YFSETQ. The ends lost 3 bases at V and 4 bases at J; junction bases unmatched: 5. CDR3 coding DNA: TGCGCCAGCAGCTCTTTCGGGACAGGGGGCTATGGCTACACCTTC. Amino acid sequence: CASSSFGTGGYGYTF.

The chain recombines TRBV2 with TRBJ1-6; TRBD1 agrees at 7 bases. The CDR3 runs 16 residues. Germline V CDR1 and CDR2: SNHLY, FYNNEI. Unmatched junction bases numbered 14, after V lost 6 bases and J lost 9 bases. The chain's CDR3 is CASRADRASGGSPLHF. The CDR3 DNA reads as TGTGCCAGCAGAGCAGACAGGGCCTCGGGTGGTTCACCCCTCCACTTT.

The J gene is TRBJ2-7, the V gene TRBV14; tentative D call: TRBD1 (6 bases). The CDR3 sequence is 14 residues long. Germline values: CDR1 SGHDN, CDR2 FVKESK. Trimming pared 1 base from V and 3 bases from J, leaving 10 bases between. The CDR3 spells CASSQGNRDYEQYF. CDR3 nucleotide sequence: TGTGCCAGCAGCCAAGGGAACAGGGACTACGAGCAGTACTTC.